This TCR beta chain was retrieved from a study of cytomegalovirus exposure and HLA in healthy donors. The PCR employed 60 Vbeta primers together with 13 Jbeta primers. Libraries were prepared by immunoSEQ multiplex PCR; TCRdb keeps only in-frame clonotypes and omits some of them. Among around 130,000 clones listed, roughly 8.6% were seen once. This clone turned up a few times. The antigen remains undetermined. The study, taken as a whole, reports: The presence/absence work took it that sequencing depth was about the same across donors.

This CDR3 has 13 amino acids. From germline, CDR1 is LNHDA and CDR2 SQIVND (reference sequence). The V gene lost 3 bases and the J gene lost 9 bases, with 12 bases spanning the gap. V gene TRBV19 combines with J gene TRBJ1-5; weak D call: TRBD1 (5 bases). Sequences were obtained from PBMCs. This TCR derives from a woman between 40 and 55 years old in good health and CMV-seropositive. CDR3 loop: CASSIGQGRPQHF. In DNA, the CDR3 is TGTGCCAGTAGTATCGGGCAGGGTAGGCCCCAGCATTTT.